A selection of T cell receptor beta chains follows, all from one sample in a study of blood T cell repertoires in COVID-19. Generated by immunoSEQ multiplex PCR, the TCRdb table keeps only in-frame clones and is missing some. This sample yields 310,000 or so clones, of which over 75% are seen a single time; 1% belongs to the top ten. Input material: peripheral blood. All receptors derive from a man between 50 and 59 years old with active or convalescent COVID-19. The CDR3 runs from the conserved cysteine through the conserved F or W. A D gene is named only where the DNA matches it firmly. A row's size may be missing; if present it is once, few, many or a size class.

J,V,D,size,CDR3,DNA
TRBJ2-5,TRBV3-1/TRBV3-2,TRBD2,-,CASSRRLAVYQETQYF,TGTGCCAGCAGCCGACGACTAGCGGTGTACCAAGAGACCCAGTACTTC
TRBJ2-3,TRBV7-9,TRBD1,-,CASSLNRDRGTDTQYF,TGTGCCAGCAGCTTGAACCGGGACAGAGGCACAGATACGCAGTATTTT
TRBJ1-1,TRBV7-8,-,-,CASSLAAGRLTHTEAFF,TGTGCCAGCAGCCTTGCGGCAGGGCGCCTGACCCACACTGAAGCTTTCTTT
TRBJ1-4,TRBV28,-,-,CASSLEKNEKLFF,TGTGCCAGCAGCCTCGAGAAGAATGAAAAACTGTTTTTT
TRBJ1-2,TRBV27,TRBD1,-,CASSSTGDGYTF,TGTGCCAGCAGCTCGACAGGGGATGGCTACACCTTC
TRBJ2-5,TRBV5-8,-,-,CASSFLGRLKGETQYF,TGTGCCAGCAGCTTTTTAGGCCGGCTCAAGGGGGAGACCCAGTACTTC
TRBJ2-1,TRBV4-2,-,-,CASSQAPYNEQFF,TGTGCCAGCAGCCAAGCCCCGTACAATGAGCAGTTCTTC
TRBJ1-1,TRBV7-3,-,-,CASSSQVLNTEAFF,TGTGCCAGCAGCTCACAGGTGTTGAACACTGAAGCTTTCTTT
TRBJ1-2,TRBV10-2,-,-,CASSESPTGGYRGYTF,TGCGCCAGCAGTGAGTCGCCGACGGGGGGATATCGGGGCTACACCTTC
TRBJ1-1,TRBV13,TRBD1,few,CASSIRKQGGPTEAFF,TGTGCCAGCAGCATCAGGAAACAGGGGGGGCCCACTGAAGCTTTCTTT
TRBJ1-3,TRBV28,TRBD1,-,CASSLMDRGFGNTIYF,TGTGCCAGCAGTTTAATGGACAGGGGGTTCGGAAACACCATATATTTT
TRBJ1-1,TRBV7-2,-,few,CASSPGAARTEAFF,TGTGCCAGCAGCCCTGGGGCAGCGCGTACTGAAGCTTTCTTT